These 23 T cell receptor beta chains were sequenced from one sample in a study of response to subunit inactivated influenza vaccine. In TCRdb, the RT-PCR reads were re-called with MiXCR into one record per CDR3 protein. Of hundreds of thousands of distinct CDR3 sequences detected, over 10% appear once; the ten largest clones hold around 13%. This sample comprised PBMCs from blood, obtained 45 days after vaccination. All receptors derive from a man aged 50 or older who received an inactivated influenza vaccine.

V is TRBV29-1 and J is TRBJ1-2; 10 bases align to TRBD1. V dropped 4 bases and J dropped 8; count of bases not matched to a gene: 10. The CDR3 covers 14 residues. In germline, CDR1 is SQVTM, CDR2 ANQGSEA. The CDR3 DNA reads TGCAGCGTTGGGGACAGGGGTTATCGAGGAGGCTACACCTTC. Amino acid sequence: CSVGDRGYRGGYTF.

This clonotype has just a few counts. This chain connects TRBV9 to TRBJ2-5; either TRBD1 or TRBD2 may fit D (6 bases each). Germline CDR1 SGDLS, CDR2 YYNGEE. This CDR3 has 16 residues. Trimming removed 0 bases from V and 1 base from J, with 13 bases in between. In DNA form, the CDR3 reads TGTGCCAGCAGCGTAGAATCGGGGGCAGTCCAAGAGACCCAGTACTTC. As protein: CASSVESGAVQETQYF.

This clonotype was picked up a small number of times. The V call is TRBV6-1, the J call TRBJ1-4; tentatively, D is TRBD1 (6 bases). The CDR3 extends over 14 amino acids. Germline assignment: CDR1 MNHNS and CDR2 SASEGT. With 3 bases removed from V and 6 bases from J, the gap between germline ends came to 11 bases. The DNA for the CDR3 is TGTGCCAGCAGTGAGTCGGGGACATATGAAAAACTGTTTTTT. It specifies CASSESGTYEKLFF.

This clonotype was counted between two and nine times. The genes are TRBV5-1 and TRBJ1-3; tentative D call: TRBD1 (5 bases). The CDR3 is 14 residues long. Looked up from germline, CDR1 is SGHRS and CDR2 is YFSETQ. The germline V and J ends were trimmed by 4 bases and 0 bases, with 8 bases remaining between them. The CDR3 DNA is TGCGCCAGCAGCCGGGACGGCTCTGGAAACACCATATATTTT. It encodes CASSRDGSGNTIYF.

The chain carries TRBV5-1 and TRBJ1-5, with D perhaps matching TRBD1 (6 bases). Trimming removed 5 bases at V and 0 bases at J, with 9 bases between. CDR1 is SGHRS, CDR2 YFSETQ, per germline. CDR3 length: 14 amino acids. CDR3 sequence reads: CASSKGDSNQPQHF. The CDR3 nucleotides are TGCGCCAGCAGTAAGGGGGATAGCAATCAGCCCCAGCATTTT.

This clonotype was detected only a few times. The CDR3 spells CASSSSVAASQYF. CDR3 nucleotide sequence: TGTGCCAGCAGTTCTAGCGTGGCTGCCTCCCAGTACTTC. The chain links TRBV12-3 or TRBV12-4 to TRBJ2-5, with D possibly being TRBD2 (6 bases). The CDR3 is 13 amino acids. V was shortened by 4 bases and J by 9 bases, with 15 bases between the two germline ends.

V usage is TRBV15 and J usage is TRBJ2-3; 7 nucleotides align to TRBD2. With 0 bases clipped from V and 5 bases from J, the junction kept 11 bases outside the gene matches. Per germline, CDR1 LNHNV and CDR2 YYDKDF (reference sequence). The CDR3 extends over 17 amino acids. The CDR3 DNA is TGTGCCACCAGCAGAGATCTCGCATCGGGGGGTTTAGATACGCAGTATTTT. Its translation is CATSRDLASGGLDTQYF.

At least ten counts were recorded for this clonotype. This chain connects TRBV7-2 to TRBJ1-1, with a tentative D call TRBD1 (5 bases). Germline V CDR1 and CDR2: SGHTA, FQGNSA. V dropped 5 bases and J dropped 0 bases, with 10 bases sitting between them. The CDR3 is 14 amino acids. The CDR3 is CASSPWGLNTEAFF. The CDR3 DNA reads as TGTGCCAGCAGCCCTTGGGGCCTGAACACTGAAGCTTTCTTT.

The chain carries TRBV12-3 or TRBV12-4 and TRBJ1-2; a weak D match, TRBD1 (6 bases). This CDR3 region has 14 residues. V lost 3 bases and J 8 bases, leaving 16 bases between the germline ends. This CDR3 reads CASSFRTAPSGYTF. CDR3 DNA: TGTGCCAGCAGTTTTCGGACAGCTCCCTCCGGCTACACCTTC.

Many counts were recorded for this clonotype. The chain uses TRBV7-7 and TRBJ2-3; D is possibly TRBD2 (6 bases). V lost 10 bases and J lost 6, with 17 bases in between. Germline V gene lookup returns CDR1 SSHAT and CDR2 FNYEAQ (reference sequence). The CDR3 is 13 residues long. The CDR3 is CAISQTRSDTQYF. The CDR3 DNA follows: TGTGCCATCTCACAGACTAGATCGGATACGCAGTATTTT.

In its sample, this clonotype was seen a few times. The chain couples TRBV20-1 to TRBJ2-1; 11 nucleotides match TRBD2. Germline CDR1 reads DFQATT; CDR2 reads SNEGSKA (reference sequence). The ends lost 5 bases at V and 6 bases at J; junction bases unmatched: 6. This CDR3 has 14 amino acids. The CDR3 region is CSADRLAGRNEQFF. The CDR3 nucleotides are TGCAGTGCTGACAGACTAGCGGGGCGCAATGAGCAGTTCTTC.

The chain is built from TRBV4-2 and TRBJ2-7; D uncertain. The V end was cut by 0 bases, the J end by 2 bases, with 11 bases between. The CDR3 is 15 residues long. The germline CDR1 and CDR2 sequences are LGHNA and YNFKEQ. The CDR3 here is CASSQEVSIPYEQYF. The CDR3 bases are TGTGCCAGCAGCCAAGAGGTGTCTATTCCCTACGAGCAGTACTTC.

This clonotype was seen only a few times. V and J are TRBV24-1 and TRBJ2-7, with D possibly TRBD2 on 6 matching bases. CDR3 length: 17 residues. Germline loops: CDR1 KGHDR, CDR2 SFDVKD. Trimming cost V 3 bases and J 1 base, with 18 bases left between them. The CDR3 nucleotides read TGTGCCACCAGTGATGCTTTTAGGAGGGGTAGTTCCTACGAGCAGTACTTC. Its protein is CATSDAFRRGSSYEQYF.

This clonotype has at least ten counts. This rearrangement joins TRBV20-1 to TRBJ2-6; no definite D call. This CDR3 spans 14 amino acids. Trimming cost V 5 bases and J 4 bases, with 12 bases left between them. Germline V gene sequence: CDR1 DFQATT, CDR2 SNEGSKA (reference sequence). DNA for the CDR3: TGCAGTGCTCCCTCCCTACAGGGGGCCAACGTCCTGACTTTC. The encoded protein is CSAPSLQGANVLTF.

The V gene is TRBV7-2, the J gene TRBJ2-2, with 10 positions matching TRBD1. The ends lost 2 bases at V and 4 bases at J; junction bases unmatched: 4. The CDR3 contains 16 residues. Germline assignment: CDR1 SGHTA and CDR2 FQGNSA. CDR3 DNA sequence: TGTGCCAGCAGCTTACGGACAGGGGGTTTCACCGGGGAGCTGTTTTTT. It specifies CASSLRTGGFTGELFF.

The V call is TRBV7-9, the J call TRBJ2-5; 10 bases fit TRBD1. Germline V gives CDR1 SEHNR, CDR2 FQNEAQ (reference sequence). Trimming took 5 bases from V and 3 from J; bases not matched to a gene: 6. The CDR3 extends over 15 amino acids. In DNA, the CDR3 is TGTGCCAGCAGCAGACCCGGGACAGGGGAAGAGACCCAGTACTTC. This encodes CASSRPGTGEETQYF.

This clonotype has a handful of counts. The V gene is TRBV29-1, the J gene TRBJ2-7; D may be TRBD2 (6 bases). V lost 1 base and J lost 7, with 17 bases in between. This CDR3 region has 14 residues. Per germline, CDR1 SQVTM and CDR2 ANQGSEA. CDR3 sequence reads: CSVEVGRLGGEQYF. For the CDR3, the DNA is TGCAGCGTTGAAGTGGGACGCCTCGGAGGGGAGCAGTACTTC.

This rearrangement joins TRBV2 to TRBJ2-1; 8 bases are shared with TRBD2. From germline, CDR1 is SNHLY and CDR2 FYNNEI. There are 14 residues in the CDR3. The V gene end was trimmed by 4 bases and the J gene end by 10 bases; junction bases not matched to a gene: 9. This chain's CDR3 is CASSAGTIAGEQFF. The DNA for the CDR3 is TGTGCCAGCAGTGCCGGAACGATAGCGGGAGAGCAGTTCTTC.

This clonotype was counted between two and nine times. This rearrangement joins TRBV14 to TRBJ2-1; D is tentatively TRBD1 or TRBD2 (5 bases each). Germline values: CDR1 SGHDN, CDR2 FVKESK. The CDR3 covers 15 residues. V lost 4 bases to trimming and J lost 6 bases, with 16 bases between them. CDR3 in DNA: TGTGCCAGCAGCCCCCTTGGGGGACGAGCCAATGAGCAGTTCTTC. Encoded protein: CASSPLGGRANEQFF.

This chain connects TRBV7-9 to TRBJ2-1; TRBD2 aligns across 7 bases. Germline lookup yields CDR1 SEHNR and CDR2 FQNEAQ (reference sequence). The length of the CDR3 is 16 residues. V trimming: 2 bases; J trimming: 7 bases; junction bases outside the gene matches: 11. CDR3 coding DNA: TGTGCCAGCAGCTTATTGGGAGGGGAGGTGAGGAATGAGCAGTTCTTC. Translating it yields CASSLLGGEVRNEQFF.

Comment on this clonotype: It may be a read error: a sequence one base away is much more abundant. The chain carries TRBV7-2 and TRBJ2-7; 11 nucleotides align to TRBD2. The DNA end favors TRBJ2-1, so the J call may be wrong. In germline, CDR1 is SGHTA, CDR2 FQGNSA. The CDR3 covers 15 residues. The CDR3 sequence is CASSSFSGRAFEQFF. The CDR3 DNA follows: TGTGCCAGCAGCTCATTTAGCGGGAGGGCCTTCGAGCAGTTCTTC.

This rearrangement joins TRBV10-3 to TRBJ2-3; possibly TRBD1 for D (6 bases). Germline V gene data show CDR1 as ENHRY and CDR2 as SYGVKD. CDR3 length: 14 residues. V was clipped by 6 bases and J by 4 bases, with 14 bases between them. CDR3 protein: CAIRERQAADTQYF. DNA for the CDR3: TGTGCCATCAGGGAGCGACAGGCAGCAGATACGCAGTATTTT.

In its sample, this clonotype was seen a few times. V is TRBV7-2 and J is TRBJ1-2; 7 bases map to TRBD1. CDR1 and CDR2 (germline): SGHTA, FQGNSA. J gave up 1 base and V 5 bases, and 4 bases lay outside the gene matches. There are 14 residues in the CDR3. CDR3 DNA: TGTGCCAGCAGCAGCACAGGGGTTAACTATGGCTACACCTTC. Residues: CASSSTGVNYGYTF.